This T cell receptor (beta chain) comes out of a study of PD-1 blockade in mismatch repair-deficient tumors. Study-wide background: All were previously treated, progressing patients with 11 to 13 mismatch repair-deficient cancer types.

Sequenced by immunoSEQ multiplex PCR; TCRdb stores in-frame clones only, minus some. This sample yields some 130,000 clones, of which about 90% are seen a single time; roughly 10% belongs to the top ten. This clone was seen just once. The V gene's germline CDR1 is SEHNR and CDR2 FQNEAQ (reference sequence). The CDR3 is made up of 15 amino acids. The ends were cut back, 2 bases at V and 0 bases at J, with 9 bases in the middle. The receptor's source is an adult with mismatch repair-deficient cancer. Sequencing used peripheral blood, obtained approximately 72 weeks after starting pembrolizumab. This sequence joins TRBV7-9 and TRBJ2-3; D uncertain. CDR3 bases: TGTGCCAGCAGCTTAATTTCTCTTAGCACAGATACGCAGTATTTT. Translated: CASSLISLSTDTQYF.